These T cell receptor beta chains were read from a single sample in a study of beta chain features in type 1 diabetes. Clones were read by immunoSEQ multiplex PCR, and TCRdb kept only the in-frame ones, dropping some. Among approximately 470,000 clones listed, 30% were seen once. The sample was naive CD4+ T cells from blood. These receptors originate from a man younger than 35 in good health. Both conserved end residues are part of each CDR3. The D gene is left open where the match is weak. Size is stated for part of the rows, as once, few or many counts, or as a class when the clone is expanded.

DNA: TGCAGCGTCCGGGGAGGGGATCGGTACGAGCAGTACTTC
CDR3: CSVRGGDRYEQYF
J: TRBJ2-7
D: TRBD2
V: TRBV29-1
size: few

DNA: TGCGCCAGCAGCCAAGACCCCGTCTCCTACGAGCAGTACTTC
CDR3: CASSQDPVSYEQYF
J: TRBJ2-7
D: -
V: TRBV4-1
size: -

DNA: TGTGCCAGCAGTCAAGGATTTTATGGCTACACCTTC
CDR3: CASSQGFYGYTF
J: TRBJ1-2
D: -
V: TRBV6-5
size: -

DNA: TGTGCCTGGAGTGTGGTGAGGATGACCCAACCGAAGAGCGGAAAACTGTTTTTT
CDR3: CAWSVVRMTQPKSGKLFF
J: TRBJ1-4
D: -
V: TRBV30
size: few

DNA: TGCAGCGTTGAGGGACTAGAGCAACAACCCTACAATGAGCAGTTCTTC
CDR3: CSVEGLEQQPYNEQFF
J: TRBJ2-1
D: TRBD2
V: TRBV29-1
size: few

DNA: TGTGCCAGCAGCTTAGAGAGCTCTAGGGAAAATGAGCAGTTCTTC
CDR3: CASSLESSRENEQFF
J: TRBJ2-1
D: -
V: TRBV7-2
size: few

DNA: TGTGCCAGCAGCCAAGCAGGGACGGGAGAGACCCAGTACTTC
CDR3: CASSQAGTGETQYF
J: TRBJ2-5
D: -
V: TRBV4-2
size: -

DNA: TGTGCCATCAGTGGGGAGAAAGAGACCCAGTACTTC
CDR3: CAISGEKETQYF
J: TRBJ2-5
D: -
V: TRBV10-3
size: few

DNA: TGTGCCTGGAGTATAGGGGGCAATCAGCCCCAGCATTTT
CDR3: CAWSIGGNQPQHF
J: TRBJ1-5
D: -
V: TRBV30
size: -

DNA: TGTGCCAGCGGGCAAAGGGAGCGGGAGAATGAGCAGTTCTTC
CDR3: CASGQRERENEQFF
J: TRBJ2-1
D: TRBD2
V: TRBV6-1
size: few

DNA: TGTGCCACCCAACGTGAGGCGGGGGAAAAACTGTTTTTT
CDR3: CATQREAGEKLFF
J: TRBJ1-4
D: -
V: TRBV2
size: few

DNA: TGCGCCAGCAGCCAAAAAGTCTCGGGAGTGTCCTACAATGAGCAGTTCTTC
CDR3: CASSQKVSGVSYNEQFF
J: TRBJ2-1
D: -
V: TRBV4-1
size: few

DNA: TGCAGCGTTGCAGCGGGAGTCCCAGATACGCAGTATTTT
CDR3: CSVAAGVPDTQYF
J: TRBJ2-3
D: TRBD2
V: TRBV29-1
size: -

DNA: TGCAGCGGGGCCTGGACAGGGTTAGGCTACACCTTC
CDR3: CSGAWTGLGYTF
J: TRBJ1-2
D: TRBD1
V: TRBV29-1
size: -

DNA: TGCAGCGTTGAACGGGGAAGCGGCGGCTACACCTTC
CDR3: CSVERGSGGYTF
J: TRBJ1-2
D: -
V: TRBV29-1
size: -

DNA: TGTGCCAGCTCAACTTGGGACAGGGTCACCGGGGAGCTGTTTTTT
CDR3: CASSTWDRVTGELFF
J: TRBJ2-2
D: TRBD1
V: TRBV18
size: -

DNA: TGTGCCACCAGCAGAGATCCGGCATACAATGAGCAGTTCTTC
CDR3: CATSRDPAYNEQFF
J: TRBJ2-1
D: -
V: TRBV15
size: -

DNA: TGTGCCAGCAGCTTAGGACAGGACTCCTACAATGAGCAGTTCTTC
CDR3: CASSLGQDSYNEQFF
J: TRBJ2-1
D: -
V: TRBV7-8
size: few

DNA: TGTGCCATCGGGGGAGCGGGAGGAAAGAACGAGCAGTACTTC
CDR3: CAIGGAGGKNEQYF
J: TRBJ2-7
D: TRBD2
V: TRBV10-3
size: -

DNA: TGTGCCAGCAGCTCCCTTGGCGAGCAGTACTTC
CDR3: CASSSLGEQYF
J: TRBJ2-7
D: -
V: TRBV7-2
size: -

DNA: TGTGCCAGCAGCCAAGATCCGACAGGGTGGTCGGCCACTGAAGCTTTCTTT
CDR3: CASSQDPTGWSATEAFF
J: TRBJ1-1
D: TRBD1
V: TRBV14
size: -

DNA: TGTGCCAGCAGCTTTAACAGGGGGCAAGATCAGCCCCAGCATTTT
CDR3: CASSFNRGQDQPQHF
J: TRBJ1-5
D: TRBD1
V: TRBV7-2
size: few

DNA: TGCGCCAGCAGCTTGACAGGTTTCACCGATACGCAGTATTTT
CDR3: CASSLTGFTDTQYF
J: TRBJ2-3
D: -
V: TRBV5-1
size: -

DNA: TGTGCCAGCAGCTTAATTACTATTGGGGAGACCCAGTACTTC
CDR3: CASSLITIGETQYF
J: TRBJ2-5
D: -
V: TRBV7-2
size: -

DNA: TGTGCCTCATCCGGGACTAACTATGGCTACACCTTC
CDR3: CASSGTNYGYTF
J: TRBJ1-2
D: -
V: TRBV2
size: -